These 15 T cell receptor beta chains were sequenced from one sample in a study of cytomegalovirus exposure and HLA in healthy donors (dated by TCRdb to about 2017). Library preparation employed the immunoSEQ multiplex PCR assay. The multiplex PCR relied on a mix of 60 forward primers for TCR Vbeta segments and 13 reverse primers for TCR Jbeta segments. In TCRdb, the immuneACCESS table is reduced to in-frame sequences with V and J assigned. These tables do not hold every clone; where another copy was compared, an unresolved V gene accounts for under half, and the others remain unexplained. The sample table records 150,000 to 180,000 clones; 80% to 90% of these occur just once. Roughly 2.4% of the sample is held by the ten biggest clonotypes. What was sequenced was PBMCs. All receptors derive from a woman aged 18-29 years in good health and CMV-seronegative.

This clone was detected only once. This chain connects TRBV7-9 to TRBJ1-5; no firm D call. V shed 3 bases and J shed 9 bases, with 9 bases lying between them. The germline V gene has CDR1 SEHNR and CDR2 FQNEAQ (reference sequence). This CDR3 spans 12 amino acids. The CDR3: CASSFHRRPQHF. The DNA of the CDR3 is TGTGCCAGCAGCTTTCACCGTAGGCCCCAGCATTTT.

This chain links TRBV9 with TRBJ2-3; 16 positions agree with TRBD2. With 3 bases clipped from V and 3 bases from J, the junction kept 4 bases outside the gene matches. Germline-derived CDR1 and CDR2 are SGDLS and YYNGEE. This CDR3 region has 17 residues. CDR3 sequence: CASSAGLAGGGTDTQYF. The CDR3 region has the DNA TGTGCCAGCAGCGCGGGACTAGCGGGAGGGGGAACAGATACGCAGTATTTT.

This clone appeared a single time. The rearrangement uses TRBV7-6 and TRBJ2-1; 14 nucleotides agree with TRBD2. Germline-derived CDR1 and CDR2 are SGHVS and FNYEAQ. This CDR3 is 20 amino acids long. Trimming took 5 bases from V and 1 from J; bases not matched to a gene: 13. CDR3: CASSKPRTSGRFASYNEQFF. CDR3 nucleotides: TGTGCCAGCAGCAAACCGAGGACTAGCGGGAGGTTTGCGTCCTACAATGAGCAGTTCTTC.

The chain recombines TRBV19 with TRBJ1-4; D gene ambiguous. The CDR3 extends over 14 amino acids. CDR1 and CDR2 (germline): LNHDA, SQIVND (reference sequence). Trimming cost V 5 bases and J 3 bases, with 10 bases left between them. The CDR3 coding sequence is TGTGCCAGTAGTTCTTCCCCAGCTAATGAAAAACTGTTTTTT. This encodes CASSSSPANEKLFF. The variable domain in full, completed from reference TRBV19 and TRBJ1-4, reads DGGITQSPKYLFRKEGQNVTLSCEQNLNHDAMYWYRQDPGQGLRLIYYSQIVNDFQKGDIAEGYSVSREKKESFPLTVTSAQKNPTAFYLCASSSSPANEKLFFGSGTQLSVL.

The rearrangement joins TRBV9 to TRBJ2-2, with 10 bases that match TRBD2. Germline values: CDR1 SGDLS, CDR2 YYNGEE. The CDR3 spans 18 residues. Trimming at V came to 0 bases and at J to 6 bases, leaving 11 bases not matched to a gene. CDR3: CASSVVSGRAVTAGELFF. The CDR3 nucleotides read TGTGCCAGCAGCGTAGTCAGCGGGAGGGCCGTTACCGCCGGGGAGCTGTTTTTT.

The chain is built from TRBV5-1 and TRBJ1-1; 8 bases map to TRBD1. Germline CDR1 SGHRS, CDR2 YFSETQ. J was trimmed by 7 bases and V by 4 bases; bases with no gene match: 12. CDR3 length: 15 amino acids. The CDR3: CASSQGTGNRDEAFF. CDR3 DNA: TGCGCCAGCAGCCAAGGGACAGGAAATAGGGATGAAGCTTTCTTT.

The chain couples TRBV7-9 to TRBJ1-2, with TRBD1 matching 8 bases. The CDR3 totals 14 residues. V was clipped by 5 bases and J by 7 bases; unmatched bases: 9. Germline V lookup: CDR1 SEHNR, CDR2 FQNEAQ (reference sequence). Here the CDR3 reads CASSRTGNEFGYTF. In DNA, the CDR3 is TGTGCCAGCAGCCGGACAGGGAACGAGTTTGGCTACACCTTC.

The CDR3 bases are TGTGCCAGCAGCCAAGCTGCCGGAGGACTAGCTACGGAGCAGTACTTC. Translated: CASSQAAGGLATEQYF. The J gene is TRBJ2-7, the V gene TRBV4-2; 8 positions agree with TRBD2. V was pared by 1 base and J by 7 bases, with 12 bases of the junction left unmatched. This CDR3 is built from 16 residues. The germline V gene encodes CDR1 LGHNA and CDR2 YNFKEQ.

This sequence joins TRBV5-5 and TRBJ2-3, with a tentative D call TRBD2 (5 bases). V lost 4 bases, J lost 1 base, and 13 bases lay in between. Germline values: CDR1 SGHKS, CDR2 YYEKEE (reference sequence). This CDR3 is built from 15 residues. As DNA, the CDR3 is TGTGCCAGCAGCCTTGGCGGGCTAGGCACAGATACGCAGTATTTT. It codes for CASSLGGLGTDTQYF. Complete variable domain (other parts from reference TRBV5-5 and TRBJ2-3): DAGVTQSPTHLIKTRGQQVTLRCSPISGHKSVSWYQQVLGQGPQFIFQYYEKEERGRGNFPDRFSARQFPNYSSELNVNALLLGDSALYLCASSLGGLGTDTQYFGPGTRLTVL.

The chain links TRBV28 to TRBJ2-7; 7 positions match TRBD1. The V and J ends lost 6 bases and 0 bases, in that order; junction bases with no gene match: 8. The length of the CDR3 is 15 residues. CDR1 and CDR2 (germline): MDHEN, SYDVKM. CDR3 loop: CASRDRDSVSYEQYF. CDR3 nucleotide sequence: TGTGCCAGCAGGGACCGGGACAGTGTCTCCTACGAGCAGTACTTC.

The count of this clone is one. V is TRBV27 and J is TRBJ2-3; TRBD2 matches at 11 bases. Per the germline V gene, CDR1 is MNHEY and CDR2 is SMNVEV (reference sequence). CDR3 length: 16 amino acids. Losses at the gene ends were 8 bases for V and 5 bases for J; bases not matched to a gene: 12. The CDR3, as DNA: TGTGCCAGCTCCATAGCGGGAGGGCCATTTGGAGATACGCAGTATTTT. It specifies CASSIAGGPFGDTQYF.

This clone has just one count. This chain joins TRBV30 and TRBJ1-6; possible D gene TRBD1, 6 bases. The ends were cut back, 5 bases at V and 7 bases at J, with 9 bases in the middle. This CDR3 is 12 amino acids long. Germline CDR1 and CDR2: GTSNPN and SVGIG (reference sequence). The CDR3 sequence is CAWGQQNSPLHF. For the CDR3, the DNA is TGTGCCTGGGGACAGCAGAATTCACCCCTCCACTTT.

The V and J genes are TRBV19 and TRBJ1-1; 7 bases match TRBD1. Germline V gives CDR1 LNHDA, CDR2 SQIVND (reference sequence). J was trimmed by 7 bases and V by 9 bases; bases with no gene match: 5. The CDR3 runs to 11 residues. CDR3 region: CASQGDHEAFF. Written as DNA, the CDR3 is TGTGCCAGCCAGGGGGACCATGAAGCTTTCTTT.

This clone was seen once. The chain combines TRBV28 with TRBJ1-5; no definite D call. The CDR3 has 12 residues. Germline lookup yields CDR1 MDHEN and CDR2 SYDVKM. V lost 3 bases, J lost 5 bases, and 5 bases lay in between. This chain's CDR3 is CASSLRDQPQHF. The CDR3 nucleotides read TGTGCCAGCAGTTTGCGAGATCAGCCCCAGCATTTT.

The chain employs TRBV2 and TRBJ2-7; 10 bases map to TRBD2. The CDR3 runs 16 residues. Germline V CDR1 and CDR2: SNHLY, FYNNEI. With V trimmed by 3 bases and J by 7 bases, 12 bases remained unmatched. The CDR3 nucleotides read TGTGCCAGCAGTGAGGGTAGCGGGGGGCCGTCGCGGGAGCAGTACTTC. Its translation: CASSEGSGGPSREQYF.